This record covers a single TCR beta chain. Antigen unknown. The sample has other DNA sequences that encode this CDR3 too. The CDR3 runs to 14 residues. Germline-derived CDR1 and CDR2 are KGHSH and LQKENI. V lost 3 bases, J lost 5 bases, and 4 bases stayed unmatched. Healthy HIV-negative adults without recent acute infections or vaccinations served as donors. This entry is derived from a study of shared clonotypes between healthy human individuals. General study findings and limits: Sampling used blood alone; tissue repertoires probably differ.

Running of the assay took place at deep level. Replicate PCRs were loaded with roughly 300 ng DNA from unsorted PBMC, about 32,000 T cell genomes. The method was immunoSEQ multiplex PCR; TCRdb's version includes in-frame clones alone and lacks a portion of them. The sample records a few hundred thousand clones, roughly four fifths being singletons. This TCR was sampled from a woman between 40 and 55 years old in good health. Some clones in this sample may be carry-over from other donors' samples. The specimen sequenced was PBMCs. The gene calls are TRBV18 and TRBJ2-5; TRBD1 matches 9 bases. The chain's CDR3 is CASSPGQGGETQYF. The CDR3 region has the DNA TGTGCCAGCTCACCGGGACAGGGCGGCGAGACCCAGTACTTC.